The clone carrying this T cell receptor (beta chain) has a count of ten or more. These data come from a study of T cells after yellow fever vaccination. V lost 6 bases to trimming and J lost 7 bases; unmatched junction nucleotides: 11. This CDR3 is built from 15 residues. Germline values: CDR1 DFQATT, CDR2 SNEGSKA (reference sequence). TCRdb independently ran MiXCR on the 5' RACE reads; one entry per CDR3 protein. The sample records under 150,000 distinct CDR3 sequences, 7.7% being singletons. This chain uses TRBV20-1 with TRBJ1-6, with 8 bases matching TRBD1. The clonotype was recovered from a man aged 30-40 years who received the YFV17D yellow fever vaccine. The material was CD4+ T cells sorted from PBMCs, obtained 5 days after the yellow fever booster vaccination. The CDR3 nucleotides are TGCAGTGCCATCTCAGGGGGCGCGGTAAATTCACCCCTCCACTTT. As protein: CSAISGGAVNSPLHF.